Below, 2 T cell receptor beta chains from the same sample are listed, as sequenced in a study of vaccination and CD4 T cells after COVID-19. Their antigen targets remain unknown. Treatment reported: roughly 11-day PBMC culture with coronavirus spike peptide pools or control peptides (ViraFEST assay). Ahead of the COVID-19 pandemic (2011-2018), the CD4+ T cells of the unexposed donor were collected. The assay that was used to sequence DNA from cultured CD4+ T cells was the Oncomine TCR Beta short-read assay. The genomic DNA was obtained from cultured CD4+ T cells by extraction with the QIAamp micro DNA kit. MiXCR was run by TCRdb on the PCR reads, yielding one entry per CDR3 protein. This table has 7,000 to 9,500 distinct CDR3 sequences, approximately 28% appearing once. Sequenced input: CD4+ T cells from blood, cultured in vitro. The receptor set was obtained from a human donor in good health.

Only one count was recorded for this clonotype. V gene TRBV5-4 combines with J gene TRBJ2-2; 10 bases fit TRBD2. Looked up from germline, CDR1 is SGHNT and CDR2 is YYREEE (reference sequence). The CDR3 is made up of 16 amino acids. V lost 2 bases to trimming and J lost 1 base; unmatched junction nucleotides: 2. The CDR3 reads CASSLGLAVNTGELFF. The CDR3 DNA follows: TGTGCCAGCAGCTTAGGACTAGCGGTGAACACCGGGGAGCTGTTTTTT.

This clonotype has only a few counts. The rearrangement links TRBV11-3 to TRBJ1-1; D possibly corresponds to TRBD1 (5 bases). CDR3 length equals 14 residues. Trimming took off 3 bases at V and 1 base at J, with 9 bases between the two ends. Per germline, CDR1 SGHNT and CDR2 YENEEA. Here the CDR3 reads CASSFSGGNTEAFF. The CDR3 DNA follows: TGTGCCAGCAGCTTTTCGGGGGGGAACACTGAAGCTTTCTTT.